One T cell receptor (beta chain) is described in this entry. Its target is unknown. Germline values: CDR1 LNHDA, CDR2 SQIVND (reference sequence). The germline V and J ends were trimmed by 1 base and 1 base, with 13 bases remaining between them. This CDR3 comprises 17 residues. 5'RACE template switching generated TCR cDNA, adding a universal primer site and UMIs. TCRdb recomputed calls from the 5' RACE reads with MiXCR, one row per CDR3 protein. The sample carries around 590,000 distinct CDR3 sequences, more than 9% recorded once. This entry comes from a study of T cells after yellow fever vaccination. Study findings and constraints: Among primary-vaccination clones, most reappeared after the booster, at about 95% for CD4 and approximately 88% for CD8.

Sample: PBMCs, taken on the day of the yellow fever booster vaccination. V and J are TRBV19 and TRBJ2-2; D not certain. The receptor comes from a man aged 25 to 40 who received the YFV17D yellow fever vaccine. CDR3 sequence (DNA): TGTGCCAGTAGTATAGCGTGGGGTGGCCGGAACACCGGGGAGCTGTTTTTT. Its translation: CASSIAWGGRNTGELFF.